Listed below are T cell receptor beta chains from one sample, sequenced in a study of beta chain features in type 1 diabetes. TCRdb's copy holds only in-frame clones and misses some; the assay was immunoSEQ multiplex PCR. Of over 600,000 clones in the sample, roughly 12% are singletons; the top ten hold approximately 0.11%. Sequenced sample: naive CD4+ T cells from blood. All receptors come from a man under 40 with type 1 diabetes. The CDR3 runs from the conserved cysteine through the conserved F or W. A D gene is named only where the DNA matches it firmly. A clone size is listed for some rows: how often the clone was seen (once, few, many), or a class if it is expanded.

clone_size	d_call	v_call	cdr3_length	j_call	cdr3_nt	cdr3_aa
few	-	TRBV7-9	16	TRBJ2-1	TGTGCCAGCAGGGGCGGACAGAGGATTTCCTACAATGAGCAGTTCTTC	CASRGGQRISYNEQFF
-	TRBD2	TRBV6-1	18	TRBJ2-1	TGTGCCAGCAGTGAAGCCGGAGTTGGCGGGGGGCGGTACAATGAGCAGTTCTTC	CASSEAGVGGGRYNEQFF
few	-	TRBV2	13	TRBJ2-4	TGTGCCAGCAGTGGGCAGGCTGGAGGCATTCAGTACTTC	CASSGQAGGIQYF
-	-	TRBV30	13	TRBJ1-2	TGTGCCTCCTCAGAGGGAGTGAACTATGGCTACACCTTC	CASSEGVNYGYTF
-	TRBD2	TRBV5-1	15	TRBJ2-7	TGCGCCAGCAGCTTGAGCGGGGTTATGGCCTACGAGCAGTACTTC	CASSLSGVMAYEQYF
-	TRBD1	TRBV6-4	14	TRBJ1-1	TGTGCCAGCAGCGACAGGGCCGGGAACACTGAAGCTTTCTTT	CASSDRAGNTEAFF
few	-	TRBV7-2	13	TRBJ1-5	TGTGCCAGCAGCTTCGGGGGAGGTCAGCCCCAGCATTTT	CASSFGGGQPQHF
-	-	TRBV13	15	TRBJ2-5	TGTGCCAGCAGCCCACTGGGCAGGGGTTCGGAGACCCAGTACTTC	CASSPLGRGSETQYF
-	-	TRBV5-4	14	TRBJ2-7	TGTGCCAGCAGCTTGGGCAGGGTAGGACTCGAGCAGTACTTC	CASSLGRVGLEQYF
-	-	TRBV5-4	14	TRBJ2-7	TGTGCCAGCAGCTTGGATCAGGGATACTACGAGCAGTACTTC	CASSLDQGYYEQYF
few	TRBD2	TRBV9	16	TRBJ2-3	TGTGCCAGCAGCGAGACGCCTAGCGGGGGTCCAGATACGCAGTATTTT	CASSETPSGGPDTQYF
-	-	TRBV5-1	13	TRBJ2-7	TGCGCCAGCAGCTTCGCGACCCCATGGGAGCAGTACTTC	CASSFATPWEQYF
few	TRBD1	TRBV27	16	TRBJ2-7	TGTGCCAGCAGTAGGGGGCAGGGAGACCCCTCCTACGAGCAGTACTTC	CASSRGQGDPSYEQYF
few	-	TRBV7-2	14	TRBJ1-1	TGTGCCAGCAGCTTTGCGGCAGACAACACTGAAGCTTTCTTT	CASSFAADNTEAFF
-	-	TRBV11-3	15	TRBJ2-2	TGTGCCAGCAGTTATAGGACAGCTCACACCGGGGAGCTGTTTTTT	CASSYRTAHTGELFF
-	-	TRBV11-2	17	TRBJ2-6	TGTGCCAGCAGCTTATACGGGCGGGGCTCTGGGGCCAACGTCCTGACTTTC	CASSLYGRGSGANVLTF
-	TRBD1	TRBV2	13	TRBJ2-3	TGTGCCAGCAGTCTTAGACAGGGGGATACGCAGTATTTT	CASSLRQGDTQYF
-	TRBD1	TRBV4-2	14	TRBJ2-1	TGTGCCAGCAGCCAGGGACAGGGGGCCGATGAGCAGTTCTTC	CASSQGQGADEQFF
-	TRBD1	TRBV18	14	TRBJ1-2	TGTGCCAGCTCCGGACAGGGAGAAAGAGGAGGCTACACCTTC	CASSGQGERGGYTF
-	TRBD2	TRBV4-3	17	TRBJ2-3	TGCGCCAGCAGCCAAGATTCGGCGGGGGGGACCACAGATACGCAGTATTTT	CASSQDSAGGTTDTQYF
-	-	TRBV18	15	TRBJ2-7	TGTGCCAGCTCACCACGGCCTAACGATATCCACGAGCAGTACTTC	CASSPRPNDIHEQYF
few	-	TRBV5-4	15	TRBJ1-4	TGTGCCAGCAGCCCAAGGGGTTCAACTAATGAAAAACTGTTTTTT	CASSPRGSTNEKLFF
-	-	TRBV4-2	14	TRBJ1-1	TGTGCCAGCAGCCAAGATTGGTCCGGGGGAATGGCTTTCTTT	CASSQDWSGGMAFF
few	TRBD2	TRBV29-1	14	TRBJ2-3	TGCAGCGTTGCGACTAGCGGGGGCGCAGATACGCAGTATTTT	CSVATSGGADTQYF
-	-	TRBV9	18	TRBJ2-2	TGTGCCAGCAGCGTAACGGCACAGGGCCACGCGAACACCGGGGAGCTGTTTTTT	CASSVTAQGHANTGELFF
few	-	TRBV7-2	14	TRBJ2-1	TGTGCCAGCGGGCCCGGAGGGAGAGGCAATGAGCAGTTCTTC	CASGPGGRGNEQFF
few	-	TRBV6-5	15	TRBJ1-3	TGTGCCAGCAGTGGACGACAACTCTCTGGAAACACCATATATTTT	CASSGRQLSGNTIYF
-	-	TRBV6-1	14	TRBJ1-2	TGTGCCAGCAGTGAAGCGCGATGGGAATATGGCTACACCTTC	CASSEARWEYGYTF